These 27 T cell receptor beta chains were all obtained from the same sample, sequenced in a study of neurological immune-mediated disorders (dated by TCRdb to between 2018 and 2021). Receptor amplification or capture employed 5' RACE. Sequenced using an Illumina HiSeq 2500. TCRdb handled the public reads itself, with Q25 trimming in fastp and clone calling in MiXCR, and kept productive beta chains. Entries that share a CDR3 protein sequence are merged under the most common genes and DNA. The sample table records more than 15,000 distinct CDR3 sequences; less than 15% of these occur just once. The top ten hold less than 9% of the sample. Input material: CD4+ T cells from blood. All receptors derive from a woman aged 55 to 70 with HTLV-1-associated myelopathy (HAM/TSP).

This clonotype was counted at least ten times. The chain links TRBV7-2 to TRBJ2-5, with D uncertain. The CDR3 runs 12 residues. The V and J ends lost 7 bases and 5 bases respectively, with 11 bases between them. Per the germline V gene, CDR1 is SGHTA and CDR2 is FQGNSA. As DNA, the CDR3 is TGTGCCAGCACCTTTGGACGGGAGACCCAGTACTTC. Translated: CASTFGRETQYF.

This clonotype has ten or more counts. The chain joins TRBV29-1 to TRBJ1-1; TRBD1 matches 7 bases. The CDR3 runs 13 residues. Germline CDR1 and CDR2: SQVTM and ANQGSEA. The trim removed 8 bases at V and 1 base at J, leaving 7 bases unmatched. The CDR3 region has the DNA TGCAGCTCGCGGACAGGTAGGAACACTGAAGCTTTCTTT. It encodes CSSRTGRNTEAFF.

In this sample, this clonotype turned up many times. V usage is TRBV15 and J usage is TRBJ1-1; unclear D gene. This CDR3 region has 14 residues. V dropped 0 bases and J dropped 4 bases, with 9 bases sitting between them. Germline CDR1 reads LNHNV; CDR2 reads YYDKDF (reference sequence). This chain's CDR3 is CATSRDLSSTEAFF. In DNA form, the CDR3 reads TGTGCCACCAGCAGAGACCTGTCAAGCACTGAAGCTTTCTTT.

This rearrangement joins TRBV12-3 or TRBV12-4 to TRBJ2-3, with D possibly matching TRBD2 (5 bases). V was shortened by 2 bases and J by 1 base, with 13 bases between the two germline ends. The CDR3 is made up of 16 amino acids. The CDR3 DNA sequence: TGTGCCAGCAGTTTAAAGTGTAGGACTGGCACAGATACGCAGTATTTT. Its translation is CASSLKCRTGTDTQYF.

In its sample, this clonotype was seen many times. The chain carries TRBV19 and TRBJ1-1; D is perhaps TRBD1 (5 bases). CDR3 length equals 15 residues. Germline-derived CDR1 and CDR2 are LNHDA and SQIVND (reference sequence). Trimming took off 2 bases at V and 0 bases at J, with 10 bases between the two ends. This CDR3 reads CASSILQGMNTEAFF. The CDR3 DNA is TGTGCCAGTAGTATACTGCAGGGAATGAACACTGAAGCTTTCTTT.

This clonotype has ten or more counts. The genes are TRBV7-2 and TRBJ2-7, with TRBD1 matching over 7 bases. The CDR3 runs 12 residues. CDR1 is SGHTA, CDR2 FQGNSA, per germline. V lost 6 bases, J lost 6 bases, and 5 bases stayed unmatched. Here the CDR3 DNA reads TGTGCCAGCAGTCAAACAGGGGTCGAGCAGTACTTC. Protein: CASSQTGVEQYF.

This clonotype was seen repeatedly, ten times or more. V usage is TRBV20-1 and J usage is TRBJ2-1; 10 nucleotides line up with TRBD1. The ends lost 6 bases at V and 8 bases at J; junction bases unmatched: 7. This CDR3 has 13 residues. Germline CDR1 is DFQATT and CDR2 is SNEGSKA (reference sequence). The CDR3 loop is CSAPGTGVHEQFF. CDR3 sequence (DNA): TGCAGTGCGCCCGGGACAGGGGTCCATGAGCAGTTCTTC.

This clonotype appeared many times. V gene TRBV10-3 combines with J gene TRBJ2-5; 11 bases line up with TRBD2. V lost 4 bases, J lost 4 bases, and 5 bases stayed unmatched. This CDR3 comprises 15 residues. Germline V gene data show CDR1 as ENHRY and CDR2 as SYGVKD. CDR3 sequence: CAISGGLAGGETQYF. Written as DNA, the CDR3 is TGTGCCATCAGTGGAGGTCTAGCGGGAGGAGAGACCCAGTACTTC.

This clonotype has at least ten counts. This chain joins TRBV5-1 and TRBJ2-1, with D possibly matching TRBD1 (6 bases). The germline V gene has CDR1 SGHRS and CDR2 YFSETQ. The CDR3 runs to 19 residues. V gave up 0 bases and J gave up 0 bases, with 19 bases separating them. The CDR3 coding sequence is TGCGCCAGCAGCTTGGAGCCACAGGGCCTGGGGAGCTCCTACAATGAGCAGTTCTTC. Its translation is CASSLEPQGLGSSYNEQFF.

This clonotype was observed many times. The rearrangement uses TRBV29-1 and TRBJ2-1, with D perhaps TRBD2 (6 bases). In germline, CDR1 is SQVTM, CDR2 ANQGSEA. Trimming left V 5 bases short and J 5 bases short, with 19 bases between. The CDR3 runs 15 residues. In nucleotides, the CDR3 is TGCAGCGTTCAGATGGGGCCACGGAGGGACAATGAGCAGTTCTTC. Translated: CSVQMGPRRDNEQFF.

This clonotype has at least ten counts. V is TRBV5-1 and J is TRBJ2-5; no clear D. The CDR3 consists of 13 residues. Germline-derived CDR1 and CDR2 are SGHRS and YFSETQ. The germline V and J ends were trimmed by 4 bases and 2 bases, with 9 bases remaining between them. The CDR3 DNA is TGCGCCAGCAGCGCAGCGATTCAAGAGACCCAGTACTTC. Translated: CASSAAIQETQYF.

This clonotype has at least ten counts. The V and J genes are TRBV29-1 and TRBJ2-4, with D unclear. Germline V gives CDR1 SQVTM, CDR2 ANQGSEA. This CDR3 is built from 14 residues. V gave up 6 bases and J gave up 6 bases, with 18 bases separating them. Written as DNA, the CDR3 is TGCAGCGTCCACTCGGGCATTGGGATAAACATTCAGTACTTC. Translation: CSVHSGIGINIQYF.

This clonotype was detected ten times or more. This rearrangement joins TRBV10-3 to TRBJ1-6; 9 nucleotides agree with TRBD1. The CDR3 is 15 amino acids. With V trimmed by 6 bases and J by 7 bases, 7 bases remained unmatched. From germline, CDR1 is ENHRY and CDR2 SYGVKD. The CDR3 sequence: CAIRERDRDNSPLHF. The CDR3 DNA reads as TGTGCCATCAGGGAGAGGGACAGGGACAATTCACCCCTCCACTTT.

This clonotype was counted only a few times. It is unclear where the CDR3 begins or ends on the DNA, so no DNA is shown, and the CDR3 is as TCRdb lists it. V and J are TRBV5-5 and TRBJ2-7; the D call TRBD2 from the table was never checked on the DNA. Germline V gives CDR1 SGHKS, CDR2 YYEKEE (reference sequence). The CDR3 is made up of 21 amino acids, end residues included. Here the CDR3 reads CASSFYICSARLAGGTYEQYF.

This clonotype was found many times. The chain carries TRBV18 and TRBJ1-3; 7 bases align to TRBD1. Unmatched junction bases numbered 0, after V lost 5 bases and J lost 2 bases. CDR3 length equals 13 residues. The V gene's germline CDR1 is KGHSH and CDR2 LQKENI. The CDR3, as DNA: TGTGCCAGCTCAACAGGGGCTGGAAACACCATATATTTT. It translates to CASSTGAGNTIYF. Complete variable domain (other parts from reference TRBV18 and TRBJ1-3): NAGVMQNPRHLVRRRGQEARLRCSPMKGHSHVYWYRQLPEEGLKFMVYLQKENIIDESGMPKERFSAEFPKEGPSILRIQQVVRGDSAAYFCASSTGAGNTIYFGEGSWLTVV.

The table lists this clonotype with many counts. This sequence joins TRBV10-3 and TRBJ2-7, with 7 bases that match TRBD2. Germline values: CDR1 ENHRY, CDR2 SYGVKD. The V segment lost 0 bases and the J segment 6 bases; nucleotides outside the gene matches: 5. The CDR3 runs to 14 residues. In DNA, the CDR3 is TGTGCCATCAGTGAGTCGGGGGGGAGCCGCGAGCAGTACTTC. This encodes CAISESGGSREQYF.

This clonotype is deemed medium-sized. V and J are TRBV5-1 and TRBJ2-3; TRBD2 agrees at 8 bases. This CDR3 has 15 amino acids. The trim removed 4 bases at V and 5 bases at J, leaving 9 bases unmatched. The germline V gene has CDR1 SGHRS and CDR2 YFSETQ. The DNA for the CDR3 is TGCGCCAGCAGCCCCTGGAAGCGGGAGATAGATACGCAGTATTTT. Translation: CASSPWKREIDTQYF.

In this sample, this clonotype turned up many times. The V and J genes are TRBV7-8 and TRBJ1-1; D unclear. This CDR3 comprises 15 residues. Per the germline V gene, CDR1 is SGHVS and CDR2 is FQNEAQ. V lost 2 bases and J 0 bases, leaving 10 bases between the germline ends. CDR3 amino acids: CASSLRAVMNTEAFF. DNA for the CDR3: TGTGCCAGCAGCTTAAGGGCGGTTATGAACACTGAAGCTTTCTTT.

This clonotype is medium-sized in the sample. This chain joins TRBV24-1 and TRBJ2-1; TRBD2 is a possible D gene (6 bases). This CDR3 is built from 14 residues. V was shortened by 6 bases and J by 4 bases, with 12 bases between the two germline ends. Germline CDR1 reads KGHDR; CDR2 reads SFDVKD. CDR3 loop: CATSLAGTYNEQFF. CDR3 nucleotides: TGTGCCACCAGTCTTGCGGGGACTTACAATGAGCAGTTCTTC.

In this sample, this clonotype turned up a few times. V is TRBV7-9 and J is TRBJ2-1, with D unclear. With 3 bases removed from V and 4 bases from J, the gap between germline ends came to 7 bases. The CDR3 is 13 residues long. CDR1 is SEHNR and CDR2 is FQNEAQ in the germline V gene (reference sequence). CDR3 in DNA: TGTGCCAGCAGCTTGGGGATGTACAATGAGCAGTTCTTC. Its protein product is CASSLGMYNEQFF. Based on the CDR3 plus reference TRBV7-9 and TRBJ2-1, the full variable domain is DTGVSQNPRHKITKRGQNVTFRCDPISEHNRLYWYRQTLGQGPEFLTYFQNEAQLEKSRLLSDRFSAERPKGSFSTLEIQRTEQGDSAMYLCASSLGMYNEQFFGPGTRLTVL.

About this clonotype itself: Because the CDR3's place on the DNA is in doubt, the DNA is left out and the CDR3 is given as listed by TCRdb. V is TRBV5-1 and J is TRBJ1-6; the D call TRBD1 from the table was never checked on the DNA. Inclusive of both ends, the CDR3 amounts to 22 amino acids. Germline CDR1 is SGHRS and CDR2 is YFSETQ. CDR3 amino acids: CASSFYICSASYGGQGNSPLHF.

Ten or more counts support this clonotype. The V call is TRBV11-2, the J call TRBJ2-1; D is uncertain. V dropped 3 bases and J dropped 10 bases, with 16 bases sitting between them. The germline V gene has CDR1 SGHAT and CDR2 FQNNGV. This CDR3 comprises 14 residues. The CDR3 loop is CASSFTAGLREQFF. DNA of the CDR3: TGTGCCAGCAGCTTTACGGCCGGTTTGCGGGAGCAGTTCTTC. The full variable domain, with the rest looked up from reference TRBV11-2 and TRBJ2-1, is EAGVAQSPRYKIIEKRQSVAFWCNPISGHATLYWYQQILGQGPKLLIQFQNNGVVDDSQLPKDRFSAERLKGVDSTLKIQPAKLEDSAVYLCASSFTAGLREQFFGPGTRLTVL.

This clonotype was observed at least ten times. The V and J genes are TRBV3-1 and TRBJ2-7; TRBD2 is a possible D gene (5 bases). The V gene's germline CDR1 is LGHDT and CDR2 YNNKEL (reference sequence). The CDR3 loop spans 17 amino acids. The ends were cut back, 1 base at V and 0 bases at J, with 16 bases in the middle. The CDR3 DNA reads TGTGCCAGCAGCCAAGGGTCAAGCAGCGGAGCCTCCTACGAGCAGTACTTC. Protein: CASSQGSSSGASYEQYF.

The rearrangement joins TRBV27 to TRBJ2-2; possibly TRBD2 for D (6 bases). The CDR3 contains 15 residues. Germline CDR1 and CDR2: MNHEY and SMNVEV (reference sequence). The V and J ends lost 5 bases and 10 bases respectively, with 20 bases between them. The DNA for the CDR3 is TGTGCCAGCAGTCCTGAGTGGAGGGTATCCGTGGAGCTGTTTTTT. This gives the protein CASSPEWRVSVELFF.

There are many counts of this clonotype. The chain recombines TRBV20-1 with TRBJ2-1, with 8 nucleotides matching TRBD1. The V gene's germline CDR1 is DFQATT and CDR2 SNEGSKA (reference sequence). V shed 6 bases and J 5 bases; nucleotides not matched to a gene: 3. This CDR3 contains 12 residues. The CDR3 loop is CSATDRDNEQFF. The CDR3 nucleotides are TGCAGTGCAACGGACAGGGACAATGAGCAGTTCTTC.

This clonotype was counted between two and nine times. Because the CDR3's place on the DNA is in doubt, the DNA is left out and the CDR3 is given as listed by TCRdb. The V and J genes are TRBV7-2 and TRBJ2-1. The CDR3 adds up to 19 amino acids, both ends counted. CDR1 and CDR2 (germline): SGHTA, FQGNSA. This CDR3 is CASSFYICSATRTYNEQFF.

There are many counts of this clonotype. V and J are TRBV20-1 and TRBJ2-3, with 8 bases aligning to TRBD2. CDR1 and CDR2 (germline): DFQATT, SNEGSKA (reference sequence). The CDR3 sequence is 14 residues long. V dropped 4 bases and J dropped 4; count of bases not matched to a gene: 7. CDR3: CSAKRGGGPDTQYF. The CDR3 nucleotides read TGCAGTGCTAAACGGGGGGGGGGCCCAGATACGCAGTATTTT.